Below, one TCR beta chain is given with its context. Its antigen is unknown. The CDR3 has 19 residues. Unmatched junction bases numbered 6, after V lost 0 bases and J lost 0 bases. Germline assignment: CDR1 LGHNA and CDR2 YNFKEQ. The data are from a study of PD-1 blockade in classical Hodgkin lymphoma. Each patient relapsed following autologous stem cell transplantation, and prior brentuximab vedotin exposure differed. Clones were sequenced by immunoSEQ multiplex PCR, and TCRdb holds only the in-frame ones, with some missing. This sample carries about 41,000 clones, more than 70% of them seen once, and the ten largest clones take 20% to 25%. Notes on the study in general: Patients starting nivolumab under 1 year after ASCT were excluded.

This specimen consisted of peripheral blood mononuclear cells (PBMCs), obtained at baseline. This clonotype was sampled from a human donor with classical Hodgkin lymphoma. The V and J genes are TRBV4-2 and TRBJ2-1; 12 bases align to TRBD2. CDR3 coding DNA: TGTGCCAGCAGCCAAGAAACTAGCGGGAGGAGGAGCTCCTACAATGAGCAGTTCTTC. Translated, it gives CASSQETSGRRSSYNEQFF.